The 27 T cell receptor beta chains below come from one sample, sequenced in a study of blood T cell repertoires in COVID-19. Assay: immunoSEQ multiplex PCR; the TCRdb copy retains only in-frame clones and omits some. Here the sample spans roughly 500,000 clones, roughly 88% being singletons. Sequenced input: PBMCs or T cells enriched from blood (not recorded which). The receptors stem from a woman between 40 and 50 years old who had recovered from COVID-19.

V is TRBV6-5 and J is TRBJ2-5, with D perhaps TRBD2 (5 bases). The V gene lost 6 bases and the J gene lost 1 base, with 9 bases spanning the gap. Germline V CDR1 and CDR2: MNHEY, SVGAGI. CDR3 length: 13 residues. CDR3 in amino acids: CASRRVIQETQYF. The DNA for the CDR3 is TGTGCCAGCAGGAGGGTCATCCAAGAGACCCAGTACTTC.

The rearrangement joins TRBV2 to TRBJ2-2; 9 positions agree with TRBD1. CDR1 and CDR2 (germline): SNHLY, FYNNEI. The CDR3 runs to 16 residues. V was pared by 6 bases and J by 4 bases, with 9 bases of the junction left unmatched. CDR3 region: CASSDARTGVTGELFF. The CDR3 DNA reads TGTGCCAGCAGCGACGCTCGGACAGGGGTCACCGGGGAGCTGTTTTTT.

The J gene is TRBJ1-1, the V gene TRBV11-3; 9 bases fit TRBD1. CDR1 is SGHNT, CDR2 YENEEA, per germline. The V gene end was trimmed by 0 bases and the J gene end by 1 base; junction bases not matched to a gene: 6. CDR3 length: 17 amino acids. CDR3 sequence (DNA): TGTGCCAGCAGCTTAGATCGGACAGGGGCCCGGAACACTGAAGCTTTCTTT. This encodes CASSLDRTGARNTEAFF.

CDR3 residues: CASSPPGQANYGYTF. CDR3 DNA sequence: TGTGCCAGCAGCCCGCCGGGACAAGCTAACTATGGCTACACCTTC. The V call is TRBV7-9, the J call TRBJ1-2, with TRBD1 as a possible D gene (6 bases). Trimming stripped 5 bases from V and 0 bases from J, with 13 bases between. CDR1 and CDR2 (germline): SEHNR, FQNEAQ (reference sequence). The CDR3 totals 15 residues.

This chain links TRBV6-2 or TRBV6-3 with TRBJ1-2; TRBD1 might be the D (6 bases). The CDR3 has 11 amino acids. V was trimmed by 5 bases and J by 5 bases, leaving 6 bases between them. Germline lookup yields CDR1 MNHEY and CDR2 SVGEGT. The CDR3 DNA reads TGTGCCAGCAGTACAGGGTATGGCTACACCTTC. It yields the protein CASSTGYGYTF.

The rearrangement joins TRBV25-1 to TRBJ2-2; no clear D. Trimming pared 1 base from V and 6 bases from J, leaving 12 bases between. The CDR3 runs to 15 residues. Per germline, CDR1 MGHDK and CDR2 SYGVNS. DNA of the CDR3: TGTGCCAGCAGTGAATTCGGGTTATGGGCCGGGGAGCTGTTTTTT. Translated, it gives CASSEFGLWAGELFF.

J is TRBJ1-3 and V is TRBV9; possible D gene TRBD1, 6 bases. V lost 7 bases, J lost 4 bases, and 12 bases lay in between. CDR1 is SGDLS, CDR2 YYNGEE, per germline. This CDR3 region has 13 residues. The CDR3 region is CASGSGVGNTIYF. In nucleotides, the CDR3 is TGTGCCAGCGGGTCAGGGGTAGGAAACACCATATATTTT.

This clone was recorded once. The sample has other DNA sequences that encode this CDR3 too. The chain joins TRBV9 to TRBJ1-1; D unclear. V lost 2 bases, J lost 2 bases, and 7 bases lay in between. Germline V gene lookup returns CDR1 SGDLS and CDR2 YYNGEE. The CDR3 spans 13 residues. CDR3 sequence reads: CASSVGPNTEAFF. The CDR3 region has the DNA TGTGCCAGCAGCGTCGGTCCAAACACTGAAGCTTTCTTT.

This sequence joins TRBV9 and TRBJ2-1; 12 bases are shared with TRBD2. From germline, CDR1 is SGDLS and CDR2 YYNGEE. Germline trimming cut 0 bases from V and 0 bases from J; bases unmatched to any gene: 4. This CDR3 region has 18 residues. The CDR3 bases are TGTGCCAGCAGCGTAGAGTCGACTAGCGGGAGCTCCTACAATGAGCAGTTCTTC. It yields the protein CASSVESTSGSSYNEQFF.

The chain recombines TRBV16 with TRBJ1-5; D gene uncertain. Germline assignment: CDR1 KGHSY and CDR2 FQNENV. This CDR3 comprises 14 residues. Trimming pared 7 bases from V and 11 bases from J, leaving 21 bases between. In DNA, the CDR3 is TGTGCCAGCAAGTCGTCCGGACTCTTTTCGACCCAGCATTTT. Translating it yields CASKSSGLFSTQHF.

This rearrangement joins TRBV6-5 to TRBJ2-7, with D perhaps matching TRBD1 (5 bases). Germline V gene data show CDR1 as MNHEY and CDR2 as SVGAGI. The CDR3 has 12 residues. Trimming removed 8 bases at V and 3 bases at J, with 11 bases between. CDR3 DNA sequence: TGTGCCAGCGGCCGCAGGGACTACGAGCAGTACTTC. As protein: CASGRRDYEQYF.

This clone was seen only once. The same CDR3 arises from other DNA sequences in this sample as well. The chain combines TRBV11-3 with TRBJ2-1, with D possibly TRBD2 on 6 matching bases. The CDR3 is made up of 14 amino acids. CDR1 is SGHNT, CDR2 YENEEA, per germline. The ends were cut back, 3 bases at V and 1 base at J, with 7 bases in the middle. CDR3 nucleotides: TGTGCCAGCAGCTTTAGCGGATCCTACAATGAGCAGTTCTTC. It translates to CASSFSGSYNEQFF.

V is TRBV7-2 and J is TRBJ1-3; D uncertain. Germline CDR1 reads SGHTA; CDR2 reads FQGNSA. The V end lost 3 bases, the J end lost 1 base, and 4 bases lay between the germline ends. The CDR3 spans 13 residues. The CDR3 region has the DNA TGTGCCAGCAGCTTTATTTCTGGAAACACCATATATTTT. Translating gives CASSFISGNTIYF.

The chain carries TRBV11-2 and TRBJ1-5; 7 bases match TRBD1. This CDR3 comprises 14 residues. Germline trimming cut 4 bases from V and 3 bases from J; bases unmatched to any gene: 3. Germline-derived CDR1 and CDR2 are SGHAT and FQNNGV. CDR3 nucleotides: TGTGCCAGCAGCTATACAGGGGCCAATCAGCCCCAGCATTTT. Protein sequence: CASSYTGANQPQHF.

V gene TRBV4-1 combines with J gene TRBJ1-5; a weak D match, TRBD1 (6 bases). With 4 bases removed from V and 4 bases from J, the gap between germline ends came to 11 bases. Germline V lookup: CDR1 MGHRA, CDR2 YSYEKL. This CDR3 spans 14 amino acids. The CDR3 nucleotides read TGCGCCAGCAGCCGCGGACAGCGAAATCAGCCCCAGCATTTT. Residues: CASSRGQRNQPQHF.

The CDR3 DNA sequence: TGCGCCAGCAGCCAAGTGGACTTGATTACGTACAATGAGCAGTTCTTC. Encoded protein: CASSQVDLITYNEQFF. The chain recombines TRBV4-1 with TRBJ2-1, with D tentatively TRBD2 (5 bases). With 1 base removed from V and 4 bases from J, the gap between germline ends came to 14 bases. The CDR3 runs 16 residues. The germline V gene has CDR1 MGHRA and CDR2 YSYEKL.

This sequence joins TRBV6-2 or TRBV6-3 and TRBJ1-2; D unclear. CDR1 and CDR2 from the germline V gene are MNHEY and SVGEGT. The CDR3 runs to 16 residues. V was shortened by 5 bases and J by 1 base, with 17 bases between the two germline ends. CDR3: CASSDPADPFNYGYTF. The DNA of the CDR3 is TGTGCCAGCAGTGACCCGGCGGATCCATTTAACTATGGCTACACCTTC.

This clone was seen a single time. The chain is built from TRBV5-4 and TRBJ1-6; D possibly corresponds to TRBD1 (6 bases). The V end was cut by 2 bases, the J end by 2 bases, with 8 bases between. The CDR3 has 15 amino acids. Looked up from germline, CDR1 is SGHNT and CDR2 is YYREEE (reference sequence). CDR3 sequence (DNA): TGTGCCAGCAGCTTTAACAGGGCCTATAATTCACCCCTCCACTTT. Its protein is CASSFNRAYNSPLHF.

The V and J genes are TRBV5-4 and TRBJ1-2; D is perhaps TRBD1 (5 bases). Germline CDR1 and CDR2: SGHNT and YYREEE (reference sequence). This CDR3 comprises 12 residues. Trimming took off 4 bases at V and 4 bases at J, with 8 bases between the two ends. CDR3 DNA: TGTGCCAGCAGCCCTGACAGCTATGGCTACACCTTC. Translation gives CASSPDSYGYTF.

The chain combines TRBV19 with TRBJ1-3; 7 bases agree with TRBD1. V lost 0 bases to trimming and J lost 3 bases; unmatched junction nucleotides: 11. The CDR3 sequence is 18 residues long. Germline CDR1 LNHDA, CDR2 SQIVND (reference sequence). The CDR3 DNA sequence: TGTGCCAGTAGTATAGATCTATGGAGGGGGCGAAGTGGAAACACCATATATTTT. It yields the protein CASSIDLWRGRSGNTIYF.

The CDR3 protein is CSVAQQVSEQYF. CDR3 nucleotides: TGCAGCGTTGCCCAGCAGGTTTCGGAGCAGTACTTC. The V call is TRBV29-1, the J call TRBJ2-7; D call uncertain. The germline V and J ends were trimmed by 4 bases and 7 bases, with 14 bases remaining between them. The CDR3 covers 12 residues. Germline CDR1 reads SQVTM; CDR2 reads ANQGSEA.

CDR3 amino acids: CASRLTGVGSYNEQFF. The DNA for the CDR3 is TGTGCCAGCAGATTAACGGGAGTGGGCTCCTACAATGAGCAGTTCTTC. The chain joins TRBV7-2 to TRBJ2-1, with D maybe TRBD2 (6 bases). Germline-derived CDR1 and CDR2 are SGHTA and FQGNSA. V lost 6 bases and J lost 0, with 15 bases in between. CDR3 size: 16 residues. Complete variable domain (other parts from reference TRBV7-2 and TRBJ2-1): GAGVSQSPSNKVTEKGKDVELRCDPISGHTALYWYRQSLGQGLEFLIYFQGNSAPDKSGLPSDRFSAERTGGSVSTLTIQRTQQEDSAVYLCASRLTGVGSYNEQFFGPGTRLTVL.

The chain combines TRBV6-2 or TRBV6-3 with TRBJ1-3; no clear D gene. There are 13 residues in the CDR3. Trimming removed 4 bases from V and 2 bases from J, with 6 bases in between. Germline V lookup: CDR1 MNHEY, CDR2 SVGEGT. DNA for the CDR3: TGTGCCAGCAGTTCCCGTACTGGAAACACCATATATTTT. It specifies CASSSRTGNTIYF.

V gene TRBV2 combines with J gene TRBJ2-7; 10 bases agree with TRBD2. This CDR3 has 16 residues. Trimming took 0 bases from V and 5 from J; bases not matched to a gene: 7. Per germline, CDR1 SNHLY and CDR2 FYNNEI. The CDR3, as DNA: TGTGCCAGCAGTGAAGCGCTAGCGGGAGCGGCCGACGAGCAGTACTTC. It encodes CASSEALAGAADEQYF. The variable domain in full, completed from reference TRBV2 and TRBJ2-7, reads EPEVTQTPSHQVTQMGQEVILRCVPISNHLYFYWYRQILGQKVEFLVSFYNNEISEKSEIFDDQFSVERPDGSNFTLKIRSTKLEDSAMYFCASSEALAGAADEQYFGPGTRLTVT.

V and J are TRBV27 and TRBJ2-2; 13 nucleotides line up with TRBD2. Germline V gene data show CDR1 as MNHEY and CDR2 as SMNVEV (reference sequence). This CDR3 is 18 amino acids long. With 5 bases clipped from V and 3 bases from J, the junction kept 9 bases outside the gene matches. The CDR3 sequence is CASSPWTSGRMYTGELFF. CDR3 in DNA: TGTGCCAGCAGTCCCTGGACTAGCGGGAGAATGTACACCGGGGAGCTGTTTTTT.

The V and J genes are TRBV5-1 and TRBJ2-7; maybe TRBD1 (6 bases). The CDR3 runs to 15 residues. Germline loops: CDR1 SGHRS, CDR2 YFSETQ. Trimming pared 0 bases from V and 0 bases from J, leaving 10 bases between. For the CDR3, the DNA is TGCGCCAGCAGCTTGGGCCCGACAGGCTCCTACGAGCAGTACTTC. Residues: CASSLGPTGSYEQYF.

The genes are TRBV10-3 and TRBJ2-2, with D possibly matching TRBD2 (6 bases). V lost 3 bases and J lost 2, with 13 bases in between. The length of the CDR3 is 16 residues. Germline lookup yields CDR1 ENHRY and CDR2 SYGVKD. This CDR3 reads CAISEVGGRNTGELFF. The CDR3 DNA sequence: TGTGCCATCAGTGAAGTTGGGGGGAGAAACACCGGGGAGCTGTTTTTT.